This TCR beta chain originates from a study of cytomegalovirus exposure and HLA in healthy donors. Study-wide results and limits: The study labeled more than 150 TCR beta chains cytomegalovirus-associated. Specificity of three CMV-associated chains for CMV antigens was verified in vitro. Many donors shared some public TCRs, even though most TCR sequences were rare.

The CDR3 is 15 amino acids. The V gene end was trimmed by 7 bases and the J gene end by 1 base; junction bases not matched to a gene: 7. Germline CDR1 is SGHRS and CDR2 is YFSETQ. The protocol was immunoSEQ multiplex PCR, while the TCRdb copy is restricted to in-frame clones and leaves out a portion. The sample has 150,000 to 200,000 clones; roughly 90% are singletons. Donors were drawn from the 120-subject validation cohort, separate from the approximately 640-subject first cohort. To note about this clone: As yet, its antigen is unknown.

This receptor was obtained from a woman aged 30 to 39 in good health and CMV-seronegative. The specimen was PBMCs. The rearrangement links TRBV5-1 to TRBJ2-1, with TRBD1 matching 8 bases. The CDR3 nucleotides are TGCGCCAGCTTTACCGGGACAGGATCCTACAATGAGCAGTTCTTC. Translated: CASFTGTGSYNEQFF.